This T cell receptor (beta chain) appears in the sequencing data of a study of T cell responses to AZD1222 COVID-19 vaccine (dated by TCRdb to about 2021). Turning to the overall study: TCR sequencing covered some 240 trial participants: nearly 210 given two doses of AZD1222 and 26 given two doses of MenACWY control vaccine. Trial participants were enrolled by age into subgroups of 18-55, 56-69 and 70-plus years, and about 150, 27 and 61 TCR-sequenced participants, respectively, were included in these subgroups. Study-wide findings and limitations: Conclusions about previously exposed vaccinees were limited because only 5 or 6 AZD1222 recipients were SARS-CoV-2 seropositive at baseline. Epitopes outside the regions mutated in the B.1.351 and B.1.1.7 variants were reportedly recognized by nearly half of the unique spike-specific TCRs. The 56-69-year group was small, and its depth increase did not reach significance, likely because of low power. Because no samples from the day 14 peak response were available, repertoires could be characterized only after the peak T cell response. Vaccine-associated CD4 TCRs spanned the whole spike protein, with dominant responses in regions 160-218 and 743-854. After two AZD1222 doses, spike-specific TCR breadth and depth were significantly higher than at day 0 and than in MenACWY recipients. Most participants were white British and females outnumbered males, and the authors suggested that clonal diversity may have been underestimated.

From the cysteine through the phenylalanine, the CDR3 covers 16 amino acids. The only DNA kept is the CDR3, 48 bases in frame from the first base. CDR1 and CDR2 are read off the germline V gene as MDHEN and SYDVKM. The V end loses 5 bases and the J end loses 3 bases, and a stretch of 16 bases separates them. About this clone: Its antigen is still unknown. No quality values exist for individual bases; no much larger clone is one base distant.

The CDR3 regions of human TCRbeta chains were subjected to immunosequencing. As for the authors' bioinformatics: Repertoire TCRs were matched against a reference library of SARS-CoV-2-specific TCRs generated with the MIRA antigen-specificity platform. Breadth meant the fraction of unique TCRs that were SARS-CoV-2-associated, whereas depth meant the fraction of total T cells that were SARS-CoV-2-associated. Each spike-specific TCR was assigned to its reactive spike region and to a CD4 or CD8 class using the MIRA data. Log10-transformed breadth and depth values were compared by one-way ANOVA with Sidak's multiple comparisons tests. In TCRdb, the immuneACCESS table is reduced to in-frame sequences with V and J assigned. These tables do not hold every clone; where another copy was compared, an unresolved V gene accounts for under half, and the others remain unexplained. V, J and clone size are those of that table, while D and trimming were read from the DNA. In this sample the table shows under 150,000 clones, about 90% of which occur a single time. The ten biggest clones cover 9.3% of the sample.

What the time point label conveys for this sample: about 28 days (+/-7) after the second vaccine dose. AZD1222 recipients with second doses at about 4 weeks or about 12 weeks were pooled, because spike-specific TCR depth and breadth did not differ between schedules. Vaccinee samples came from UK trials COV001 and COV002, including a single-blind randomized controlled phase 2/3 trial of AZD1222 (ChAdOx1 nCoV-19) in healthy adults. Trial participant PBMC samples were collected at day 0 and day 28 after the second dose for TCRbeta chain sequencing. The source is an adult who received the AZD1222 COVID-19 vaccine. Recombination connected TRBV28 to TRBJ1-4, and the D gene may be TRBD1, 5 bases matching. The specimen was peripheral blood, collected 28 days after the second AZD1222 dose. The CDR3 protein is CASSQARGGANEKLFF. DNA sequence: TGTGCCAGCAGTCAAGCCCGGGGGGGTGCTAATGAAAAACTGTTTTTT.